This T cell receptor beta chain originates from a study of sequential checkpoint blockade in melanoma. About the research overall: Maintenance nivolumab came after either treatment sequence.

Profiling relied on immunoSEQ multiplex PCR, and the TCRdb table lists in-frame clones only, not all of them. Of 15,000 to 20,000 clones detected, approximately 70% appear once; the ten largest clones hold roughly an eighth. This clone appeared a single time. Treatment of the sample: randomized to nivolumab then ipilimumab (arm A) or the reverse (arm B). DNA-damaging chemotherapy had not been given to any patient beforehand. The J segment lost 4 bases and the V segment lost 6 bases, leaving 11 bases of the junction unmatched. The CDR3 length is 16 residues. CDR1 SGDLS and CDR2 YYNGEE come from the germline V gene.

The chain couples TRBV9 to TRBJ2-2; TRBD1 agrees at 8 bases. The TCR was taken from a human donor with melanoma. Sequencing used CD8+ T cells sorted from blood (inferred from file names), obtained from a patient given nivolumab and ipilimumab in sequence. This chain's CDR3 is CASTFSGGSSTGELFF. The CDR3 DNA is TGTGCCAGCACCTTCTCAGGGGGCTCTAGCACCGGGGAGCTGTTTTTT.